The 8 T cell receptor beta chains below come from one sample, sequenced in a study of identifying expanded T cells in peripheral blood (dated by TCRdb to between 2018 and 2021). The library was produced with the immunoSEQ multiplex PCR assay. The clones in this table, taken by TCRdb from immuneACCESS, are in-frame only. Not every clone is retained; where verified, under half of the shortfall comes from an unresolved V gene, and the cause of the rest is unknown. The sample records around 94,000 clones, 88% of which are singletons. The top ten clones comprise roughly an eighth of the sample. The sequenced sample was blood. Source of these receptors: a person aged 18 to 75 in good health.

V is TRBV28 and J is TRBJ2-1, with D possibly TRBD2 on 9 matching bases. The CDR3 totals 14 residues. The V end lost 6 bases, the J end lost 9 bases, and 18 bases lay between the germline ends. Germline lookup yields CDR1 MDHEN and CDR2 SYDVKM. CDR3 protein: CASREASGTGEQFF. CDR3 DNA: TGTGCCAGCAGAGAGGCTAGCGGGACAGGTGAGCAGTTCTTC.

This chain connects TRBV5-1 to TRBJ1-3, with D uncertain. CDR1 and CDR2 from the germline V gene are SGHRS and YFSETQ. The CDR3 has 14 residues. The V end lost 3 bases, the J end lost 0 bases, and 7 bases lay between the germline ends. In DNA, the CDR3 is TGCGCCAGCAGCTCGGGCAGCTCTGGAAACACCATATATTTT. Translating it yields CASSSGSSGNTIYF.

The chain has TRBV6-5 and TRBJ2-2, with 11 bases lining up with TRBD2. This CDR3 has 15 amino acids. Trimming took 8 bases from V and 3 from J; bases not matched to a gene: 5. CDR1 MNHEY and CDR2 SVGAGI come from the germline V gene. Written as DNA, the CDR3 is TGTGCCAGCCGTAGCGGGGGGGCGGACACCGGGGAGCTGTTTTTT. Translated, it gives CASRSGGADTGELFF.

The DNA of the CDR3 is TGTGCCAGCAGCCTCCGACAGGGGTCGGACACCATATATTTT. Protein product: CASSLRQGSDTIYF. The rearrangement links TRBV5-6 to TRBJ1-3; TRBD1 agrees at 8 bases. In germline, CDR1 is SGHDT, CDR2 YYEEEE. V was clipped by 4 bases and J by 8 bases; unmatched bases: 8. The CDR3 has 14 residues.

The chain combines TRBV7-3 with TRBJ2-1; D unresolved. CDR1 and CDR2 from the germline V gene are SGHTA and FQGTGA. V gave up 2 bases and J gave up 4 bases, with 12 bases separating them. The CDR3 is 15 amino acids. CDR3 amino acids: CASSLGATAYNEQFF. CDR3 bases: TGTGCCAGCAGCTTAGGAGCGACGGCTTACAATGAGCAGTTCTTC.

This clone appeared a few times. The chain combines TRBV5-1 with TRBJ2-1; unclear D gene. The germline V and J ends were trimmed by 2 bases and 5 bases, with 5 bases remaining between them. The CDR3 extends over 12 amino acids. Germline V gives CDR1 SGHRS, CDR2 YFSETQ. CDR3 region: CASSFPDNEQFF. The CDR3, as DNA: TGCGCCAGCAGCTTCCCCGACAATGAGCAGTTCTTC.

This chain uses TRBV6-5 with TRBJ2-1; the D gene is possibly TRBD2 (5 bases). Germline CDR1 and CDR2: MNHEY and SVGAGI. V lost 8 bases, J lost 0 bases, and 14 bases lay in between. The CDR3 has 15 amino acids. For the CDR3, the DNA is TGTGCCAGCGGCCAGCGGATCAGCTCCTACAATGAGCAGTTCTTC. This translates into CASGQRISSYNEQFF.

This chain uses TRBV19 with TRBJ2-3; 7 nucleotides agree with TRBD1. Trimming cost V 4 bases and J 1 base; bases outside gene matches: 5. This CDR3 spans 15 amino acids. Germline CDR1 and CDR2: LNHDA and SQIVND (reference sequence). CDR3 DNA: TGTGCCAGTAGTACCACCGGACAGGGCACAGATACGCAGTATTTT. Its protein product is CASSTTGQGTDTQYF.